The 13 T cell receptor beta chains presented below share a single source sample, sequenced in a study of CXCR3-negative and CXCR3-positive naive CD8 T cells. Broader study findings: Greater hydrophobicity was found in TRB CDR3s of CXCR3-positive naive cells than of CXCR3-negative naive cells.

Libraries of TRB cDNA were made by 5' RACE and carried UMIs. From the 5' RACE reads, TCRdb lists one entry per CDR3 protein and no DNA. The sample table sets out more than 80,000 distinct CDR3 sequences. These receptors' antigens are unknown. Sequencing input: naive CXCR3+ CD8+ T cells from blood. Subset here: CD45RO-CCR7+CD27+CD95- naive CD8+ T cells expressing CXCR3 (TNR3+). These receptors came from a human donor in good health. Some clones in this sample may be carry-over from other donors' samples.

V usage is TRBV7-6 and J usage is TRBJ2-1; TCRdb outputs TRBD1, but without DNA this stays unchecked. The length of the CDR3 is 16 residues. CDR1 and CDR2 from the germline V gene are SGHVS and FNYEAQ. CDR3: CASSPLPDRDGNEQFF.

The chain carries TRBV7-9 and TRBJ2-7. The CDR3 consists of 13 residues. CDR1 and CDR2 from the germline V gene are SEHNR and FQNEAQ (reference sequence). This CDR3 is CASSPLSSYEQYF.

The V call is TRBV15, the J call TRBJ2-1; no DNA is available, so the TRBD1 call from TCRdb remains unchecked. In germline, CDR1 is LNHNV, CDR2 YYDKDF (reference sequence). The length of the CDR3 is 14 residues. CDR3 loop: CATSKARDLREQFF.

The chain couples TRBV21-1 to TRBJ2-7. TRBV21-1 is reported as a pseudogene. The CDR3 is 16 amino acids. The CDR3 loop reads CASSPTGVVDAYEQYF.

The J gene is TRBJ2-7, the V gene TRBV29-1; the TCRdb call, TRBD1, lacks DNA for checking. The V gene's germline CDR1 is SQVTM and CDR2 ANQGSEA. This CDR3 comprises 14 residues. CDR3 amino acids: CSVEVRDRDYEQYF.

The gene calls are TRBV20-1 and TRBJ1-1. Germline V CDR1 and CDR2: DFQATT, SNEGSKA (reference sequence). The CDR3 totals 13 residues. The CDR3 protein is CSVTRGGDTEAFF.

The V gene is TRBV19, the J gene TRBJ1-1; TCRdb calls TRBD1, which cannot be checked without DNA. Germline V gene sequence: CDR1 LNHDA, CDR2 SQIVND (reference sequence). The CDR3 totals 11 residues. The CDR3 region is CATRPGGEAFF.

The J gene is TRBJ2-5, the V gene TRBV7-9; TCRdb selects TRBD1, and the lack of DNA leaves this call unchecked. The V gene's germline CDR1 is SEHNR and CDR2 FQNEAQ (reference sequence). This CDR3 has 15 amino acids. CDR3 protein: CASSYTGTPGETQYF.

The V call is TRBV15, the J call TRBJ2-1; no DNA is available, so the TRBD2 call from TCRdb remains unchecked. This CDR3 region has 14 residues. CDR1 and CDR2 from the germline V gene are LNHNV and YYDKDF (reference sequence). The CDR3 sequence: CATTSGSPYNEQFF.

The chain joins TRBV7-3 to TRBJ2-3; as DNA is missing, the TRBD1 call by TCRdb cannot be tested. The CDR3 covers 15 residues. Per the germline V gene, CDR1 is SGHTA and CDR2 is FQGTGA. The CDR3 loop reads CAGSLWGVSTDTQYF.

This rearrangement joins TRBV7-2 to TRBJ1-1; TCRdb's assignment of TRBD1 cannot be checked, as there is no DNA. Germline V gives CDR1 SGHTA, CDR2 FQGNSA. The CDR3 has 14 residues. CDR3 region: CASSPGTGGTEAFF.

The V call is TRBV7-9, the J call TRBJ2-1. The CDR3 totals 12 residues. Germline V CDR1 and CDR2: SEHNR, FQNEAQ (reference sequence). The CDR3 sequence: CASSLGWKEQFF.

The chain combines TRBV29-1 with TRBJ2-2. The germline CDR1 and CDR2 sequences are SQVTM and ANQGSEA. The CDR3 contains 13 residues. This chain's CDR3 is CSVGPAGTGELFF.